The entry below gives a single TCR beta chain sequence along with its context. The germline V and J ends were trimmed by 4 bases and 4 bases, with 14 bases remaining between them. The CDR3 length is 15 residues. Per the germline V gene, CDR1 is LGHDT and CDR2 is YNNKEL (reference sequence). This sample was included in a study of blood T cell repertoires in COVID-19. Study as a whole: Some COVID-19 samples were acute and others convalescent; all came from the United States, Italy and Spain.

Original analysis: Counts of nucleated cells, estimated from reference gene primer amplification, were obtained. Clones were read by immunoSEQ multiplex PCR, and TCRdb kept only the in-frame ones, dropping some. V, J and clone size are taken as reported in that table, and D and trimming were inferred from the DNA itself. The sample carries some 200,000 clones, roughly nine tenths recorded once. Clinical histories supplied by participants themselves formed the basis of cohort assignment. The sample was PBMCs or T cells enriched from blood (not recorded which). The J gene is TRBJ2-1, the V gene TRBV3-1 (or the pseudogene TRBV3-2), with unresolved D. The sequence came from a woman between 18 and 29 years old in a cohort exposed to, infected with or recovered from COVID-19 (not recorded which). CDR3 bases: TGTGCCAGCAGCCCTACGCGGAACTTTTACAATGAGCAGTTCTTC. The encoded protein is CASSPTRNFYNEQFF.